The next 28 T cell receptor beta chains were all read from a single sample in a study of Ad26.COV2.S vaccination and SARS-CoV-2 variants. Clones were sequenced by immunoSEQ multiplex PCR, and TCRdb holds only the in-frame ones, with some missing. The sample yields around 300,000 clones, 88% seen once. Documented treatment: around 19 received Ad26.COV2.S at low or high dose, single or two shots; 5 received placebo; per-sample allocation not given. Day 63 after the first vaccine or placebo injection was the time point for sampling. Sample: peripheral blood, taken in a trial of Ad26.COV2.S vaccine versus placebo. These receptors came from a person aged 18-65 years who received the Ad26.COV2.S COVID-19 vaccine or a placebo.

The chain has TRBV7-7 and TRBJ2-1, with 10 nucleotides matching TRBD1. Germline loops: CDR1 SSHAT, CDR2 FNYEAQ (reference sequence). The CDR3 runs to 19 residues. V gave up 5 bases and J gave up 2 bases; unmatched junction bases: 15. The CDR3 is CASSPARGQGFAAYNEQFF. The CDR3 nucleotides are TGTGCCAGCAGCCCCGCCCGGGGACAGGGGTTTGCCGCCTACAATGAGCAGTTCTTC.

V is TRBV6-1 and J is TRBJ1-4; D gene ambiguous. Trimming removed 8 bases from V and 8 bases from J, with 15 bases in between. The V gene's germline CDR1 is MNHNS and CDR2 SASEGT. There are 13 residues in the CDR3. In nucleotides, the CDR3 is TGTGCCAGCGGGAGAGAGCAACTCGAAAAACTGTTTTTT. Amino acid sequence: CASGREQLEKLFF.

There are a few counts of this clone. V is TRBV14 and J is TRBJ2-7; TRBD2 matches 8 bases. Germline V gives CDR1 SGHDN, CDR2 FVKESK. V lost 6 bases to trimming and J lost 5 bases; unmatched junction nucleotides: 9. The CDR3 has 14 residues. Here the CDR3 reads CASSPSGSSDEQYF. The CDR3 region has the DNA TGTGCCAGCAGTCCGAGCGGGAGCTCTGACGAGCAGTACTTC.

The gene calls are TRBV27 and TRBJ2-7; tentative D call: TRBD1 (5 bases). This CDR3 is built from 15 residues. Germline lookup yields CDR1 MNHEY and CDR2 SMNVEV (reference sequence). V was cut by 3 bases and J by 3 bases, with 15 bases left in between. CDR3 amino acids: CASSFVARGHYEQYF. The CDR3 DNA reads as TGTGCCAGCAGTTTTGTGGCGAGAGGACACTACGAGCAGTACTTC.

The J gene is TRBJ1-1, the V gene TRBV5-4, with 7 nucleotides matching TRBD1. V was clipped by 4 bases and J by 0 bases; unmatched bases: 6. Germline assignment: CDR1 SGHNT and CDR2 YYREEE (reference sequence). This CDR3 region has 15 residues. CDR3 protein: CASSRADRMNTEAFF. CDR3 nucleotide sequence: TGTGCCAGCAGCCGAGCGGACAGGATGAACACTGAAGCTTTCTTT. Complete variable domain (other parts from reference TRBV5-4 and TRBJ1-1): ETGVTQSPTHLIKTRGQQVTLRCSSQSGHNTVSWYQQALGQGPQFIFQYYREEENGRGNFPPRFSGLQFPNYSSELNVNALELDDSALYLCASSRADRMNTEAFFGQGTRLTVV.

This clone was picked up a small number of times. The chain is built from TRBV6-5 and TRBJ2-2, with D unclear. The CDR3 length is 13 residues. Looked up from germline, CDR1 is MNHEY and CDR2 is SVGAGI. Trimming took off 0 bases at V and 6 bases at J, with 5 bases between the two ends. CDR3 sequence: CASSYSGPGELFF. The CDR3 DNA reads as TGTGCCAGCAGTTACTCCGGTCCCGGGGAGCTGTTTTTT.

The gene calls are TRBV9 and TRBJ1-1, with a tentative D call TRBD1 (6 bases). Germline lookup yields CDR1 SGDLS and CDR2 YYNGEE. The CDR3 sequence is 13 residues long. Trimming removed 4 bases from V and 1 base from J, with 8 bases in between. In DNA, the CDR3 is TGTGCCAGCAGCATGGACAGGAACACTGAAGCTTTCTTT. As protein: CASSMDRNTEAFF.

In DNA, the CDR3 is TGTGCCAGCAGCTTAGATGCGGGGGGCGAGCAGTACTTC. This codes for CASSLDAGGEQYF. The chain is built from TRBV11-2 and TRBJ2-7; 8 bases align to TRBD2. This CDR3 comprises 13 residues. CDR1 SGHAT and CDR2 FQNNGV come from the germline V gene. Trimming took 0 bases from V and 6 from J; bases not matched to a gene: 1.

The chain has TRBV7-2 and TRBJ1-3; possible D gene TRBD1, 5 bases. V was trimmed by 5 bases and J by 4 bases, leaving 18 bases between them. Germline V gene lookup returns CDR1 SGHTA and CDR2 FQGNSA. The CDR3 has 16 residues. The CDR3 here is CASSPESTNRGNTIYF. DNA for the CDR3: TGTGCCAGCAGCCCGGAATCGACCAACAGGGGAAACACCATATATTTT.

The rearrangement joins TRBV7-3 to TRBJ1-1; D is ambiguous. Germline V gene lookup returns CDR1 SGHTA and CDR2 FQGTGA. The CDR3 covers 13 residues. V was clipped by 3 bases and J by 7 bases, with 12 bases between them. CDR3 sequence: CASSLGSQLEAFF. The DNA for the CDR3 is TGTGCCAGCAGCTTGGGGAGTCAGCTTGAAGCTTTCTTT.

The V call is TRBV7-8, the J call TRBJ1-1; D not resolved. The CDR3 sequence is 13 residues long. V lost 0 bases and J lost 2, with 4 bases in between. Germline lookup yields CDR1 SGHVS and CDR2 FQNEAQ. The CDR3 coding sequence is TGTGCCAGCAGCTTAGCCGACAACACTGAAGCTTTCTTT. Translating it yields CASSLADNTEAFF.

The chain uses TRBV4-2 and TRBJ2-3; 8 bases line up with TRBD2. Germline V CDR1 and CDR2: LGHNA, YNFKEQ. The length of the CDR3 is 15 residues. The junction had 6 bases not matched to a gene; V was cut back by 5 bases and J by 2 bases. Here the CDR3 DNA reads TGTGCCAGCAGCAGACAAGCGGGAGACACAGATACGCAGTATTTT. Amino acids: CASSRQAGDTDTQYF.

The CDR3 nucleotides are TGTGCCAGCAGTTTGTGGGTGAGGGGCACTGAAGCTTTCTTT. It is translated as CASSLWVRGTEAFF. This chain connects TRBV28 to TRBJ1-1; D possibly corresponds to TRBD1 (5 bases). CDR3 length: 14 residues. The V gene's germline CDR1 is MDHEN and CDR2 SYDVKM. Trimming removed 3 bases from V and 4 bases from J, with 12 bases in between.

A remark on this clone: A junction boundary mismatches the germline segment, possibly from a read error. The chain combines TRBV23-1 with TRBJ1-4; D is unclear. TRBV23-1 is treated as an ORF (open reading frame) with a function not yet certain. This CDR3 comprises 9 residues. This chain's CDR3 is CASSQRRIF. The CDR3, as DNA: TGCGCCAGCAGTCAACGTAGGATTTTT.

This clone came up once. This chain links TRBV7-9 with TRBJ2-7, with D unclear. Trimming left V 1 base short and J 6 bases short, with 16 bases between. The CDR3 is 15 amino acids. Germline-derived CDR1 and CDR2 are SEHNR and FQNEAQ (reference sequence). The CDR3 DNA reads TGTGCCAGCAGCTTAGAGGAGTGGTTGAGCCTCGAGCAGTACTTC. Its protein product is CASSLEEWLSLEQYF.

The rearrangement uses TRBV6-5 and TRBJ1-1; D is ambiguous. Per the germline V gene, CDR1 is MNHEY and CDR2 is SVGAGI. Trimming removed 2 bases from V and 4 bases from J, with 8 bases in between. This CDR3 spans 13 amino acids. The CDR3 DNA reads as TGTGCCAGCAGTTACAGGGAAGGCACTGAAGCTTTCTTT. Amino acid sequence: CASSYREGTEAFF.

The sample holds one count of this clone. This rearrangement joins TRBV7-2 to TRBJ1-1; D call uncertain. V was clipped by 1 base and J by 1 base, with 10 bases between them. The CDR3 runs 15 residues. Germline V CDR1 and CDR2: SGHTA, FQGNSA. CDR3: CASSLVAQANTEAFF. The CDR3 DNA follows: TGTGCCAGCAGCTTAGTCGCGCAGGCGAACACTGAAGCTTTCTTT.

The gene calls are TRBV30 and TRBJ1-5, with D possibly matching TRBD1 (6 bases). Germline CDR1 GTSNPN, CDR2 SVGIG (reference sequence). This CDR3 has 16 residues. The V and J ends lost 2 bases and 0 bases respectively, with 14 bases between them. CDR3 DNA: TGTGCCTGGAGTTCGGGGGCCGGTTATAGCAATCAGCCCCAGCATTTT. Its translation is CAWSSGAGYSNQPQHF.

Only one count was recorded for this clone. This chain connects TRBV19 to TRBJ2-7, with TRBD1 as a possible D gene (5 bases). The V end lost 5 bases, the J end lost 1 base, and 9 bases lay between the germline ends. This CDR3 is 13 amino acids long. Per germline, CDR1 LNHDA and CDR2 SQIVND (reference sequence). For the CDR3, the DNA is TGTGCCAGTAGTCCGGACACATCCTACGAGCAGTACTTC. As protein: CASSPDTSYEQYF.

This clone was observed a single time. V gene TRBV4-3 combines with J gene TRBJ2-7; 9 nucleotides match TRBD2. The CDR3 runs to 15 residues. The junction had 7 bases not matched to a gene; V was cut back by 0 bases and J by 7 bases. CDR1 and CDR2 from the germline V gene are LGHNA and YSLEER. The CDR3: CASSQDRGLAGEQYF. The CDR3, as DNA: TGCGCCAGCAGCCAAGATCGGGGGCTAGCGGGAGAGCAGTACTTC.

CDR3 sequence (DNA): TGTGCCAGCAGCTTGGCGCCTGGGGCAAGCTACGAGCAGTACTTC. Translating gives CASSLAPGASYEQYF. V is TRBV11-3 and J is TRBJ2-7; D possibly corresponds to TRBD1 (5 bases). The CDR3 contains 15 residues. The germline V and J ends were trimmed by 3 bases and 3 bases, with 15 bases remaining between them. Germline-derived CDR1 and CDR2 are SGHNT and YENEEA.

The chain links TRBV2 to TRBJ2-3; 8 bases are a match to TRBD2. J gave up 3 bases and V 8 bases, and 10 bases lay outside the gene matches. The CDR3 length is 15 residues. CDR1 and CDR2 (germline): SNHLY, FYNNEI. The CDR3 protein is CASGRTSTNTDTQYF. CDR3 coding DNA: TGTGCCAGCGGCAGGACTAGCACAAATACAGATACGCAGTATTTT. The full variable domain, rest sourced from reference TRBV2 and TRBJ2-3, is EPEVTQTPSHQVTQMGQEVILRCVPISNHLYFYWYRQILGQKVEFLVSFYNNEISEKSEIFDDQFSVERPDGSNFTLKIRSTKLEDSAMYFCASGRTSTNTDTQYFGPGTRLTVL.

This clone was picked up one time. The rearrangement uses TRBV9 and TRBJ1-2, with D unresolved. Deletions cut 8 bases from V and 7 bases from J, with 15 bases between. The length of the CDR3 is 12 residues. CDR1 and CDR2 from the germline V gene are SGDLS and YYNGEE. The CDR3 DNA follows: TGTGCCAGTCATCAGGAGGCATCTGGCTACACCTTC. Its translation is CASHQEASGYTF.

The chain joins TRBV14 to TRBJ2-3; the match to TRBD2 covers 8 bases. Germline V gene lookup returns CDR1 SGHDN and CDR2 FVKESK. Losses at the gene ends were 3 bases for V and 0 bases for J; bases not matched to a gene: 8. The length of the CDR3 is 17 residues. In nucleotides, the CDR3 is TGTGCCAGCAGCCAGTTAGCGGGATTGTCTAGCACAGATACGCAGTATTTT. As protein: CASSQLAGLSSTDTQYF.

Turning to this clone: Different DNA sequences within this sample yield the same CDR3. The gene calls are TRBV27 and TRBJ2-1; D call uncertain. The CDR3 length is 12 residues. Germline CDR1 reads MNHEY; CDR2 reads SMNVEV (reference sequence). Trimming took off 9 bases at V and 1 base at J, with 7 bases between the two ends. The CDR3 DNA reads TGTGCCAGTAGGGCTTCCTACAATGAGCAGTTCTTC. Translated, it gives CASRASYNEQFF.

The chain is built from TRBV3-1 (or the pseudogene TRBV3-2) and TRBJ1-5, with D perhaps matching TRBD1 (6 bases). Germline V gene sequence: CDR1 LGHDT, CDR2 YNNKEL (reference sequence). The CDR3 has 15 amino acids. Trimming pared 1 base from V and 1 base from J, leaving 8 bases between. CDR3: CASSQGGQSNQPQHF. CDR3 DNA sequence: TGTGCCAGCAGCCAAGGGGGGCAGAGCAATCAGCCCCAGCATTTT.

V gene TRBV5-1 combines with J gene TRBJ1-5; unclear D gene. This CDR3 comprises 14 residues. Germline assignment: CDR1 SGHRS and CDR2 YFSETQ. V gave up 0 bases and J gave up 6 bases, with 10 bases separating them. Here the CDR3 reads CASSLDTTGQPQHF. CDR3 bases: TGCGCCAGCAGCTTGGACACGACGGGTCAGCCCCAGCATTTT.

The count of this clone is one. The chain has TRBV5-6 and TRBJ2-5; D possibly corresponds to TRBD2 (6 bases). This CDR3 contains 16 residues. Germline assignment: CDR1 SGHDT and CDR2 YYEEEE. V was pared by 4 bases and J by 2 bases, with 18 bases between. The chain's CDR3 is CASSSPGTVQQETQYF. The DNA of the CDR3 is TGTGCCAGCAGCAGCCCCGGGACTGTGCAACAAGAGACCCAGTACTTC.